Sequencing of this T cell receptor beta chain was carried out in a study of spatial heterogeneity in lung cancer. V was pared by 4 bases and J by 9 bases, with 10 bases between. CDR1 is MGHRA and CDR2 is YSYEKL in the germline V gene. There are 12 residues in the CDR3. This clonotype was detected ten times or more. This sample's time point: sample taken at primary tumor resection. TCRdb redid the calling of the 5' RACE reads with MiXCR, one entry per CDR3 protein. Of fewer than 9,500 distinct CDR3 sequences detected, less than 20% appear once; the ten largest clones hold about 15%. V gene TRBV4-1 combines with J gene TRBJ2-1; D is unresolved. The specimen was normal lung tissue next to the tumor, collected at surgery. This TCR was sampled from a male donor with early-stage non-small cell lung cancer. Here the CDR3 DNA reads TGCGCCAGCAGCCCCGACCGGGCTGAGCAGTTCTTC. This encodes CASSPDRAEQFF.